The 8 T cell receptor beta chains presented below share a single source sample, sequenced in a study of shared clonotypes between healthy human individuals. Only in-frame clones appear in the TCRdb table, and some are missing; sequencing was by immunoSEQ multiplex PCR. The sample lists hundreds of thousands of clones, less than 98% occurring once. Sequences were obtained from naive CD4+ T cells sorted from blood. The subset here: CD45RA+ positively selected. These receptors were obtained from a woman between 25 and 40 years old in good health.

The chain combines TRBV9 with TRBJ1-1; TRBD1 is a possible D gene (6 bases). Germline loops: CDR1 SGDLS, CDR2 YYNGEE. V lost 0 bases and J 3 bases, leaving 15 bases between the germline ends. The CDR3 sequence is 16 residues long. CDR3 in amino acids: CASSVAQGEADTEAFF. The CDR3 nucleotides are TGTGCCAGCAGCGTAGCACAGGGAGAGGCGGACACTGAAGCTTTCTTT.

The CDR3 DNA sequence: TGTGCCAGCAGCTTAGGTGCTAGCGGGAGCTCAGATACGCAGTATTTT. The encoded protein is CASSLGASGSSDTQYF. The chain joins TRBV11-3 to TRBJ2-3, with 10 bases matching TRBD2. This CDR3 has 16 amino acids. Trimming took 1 base from V and 4 from J; bases not matched to a gene: 5. The V gene's germline CDR1 is SGHNT and CDR2 YENEEA.

The rearrangement links TRBV28 to TRBJ2-7, with 8 bases that match TRBD1. V was clipped by 3 bases and J by 4 bases; unmatched bases: 8. The CDR3 sequence is 15 residues long. The germline V gene has CDR1 MDHEN and CDR2 SYDVKM. Here the CDR3 DNA reads TGTGCCAGCAGTTTTTACTCAGGGGGCGGATACGAGCAGTACTTC. This encodes CASSFYSGGGYEQYF.

This chain joins TRBV28 and TRBJ2-3, with D perhaps TRBD1 (6 bases). Germline lookup yields CDR1 MDHEN and CDR2 SYDVKM. The CDR3 runs 13 residues. The V gene lost 7 bases and the J gene lost 4 bases, with 12 bases spanning the gap. This chain's CDR3 is CASNGQPADTQYF. In nucleotides, the CDR3 is TGTGCCAGCAATGGACAGCCCGCAGATACGCAGTATTTT. The complete variable domain, with remaining parts taken from reference TRBV28 and TRBJ2-3, reads DVKVTQSSRYLVKRTGEKVFLECVQDMDHENMFWYRQDPGLGLRLIYFSYDVKMKEKGDIPEGYSVSREKKERFSLILESASTNQTSMYLCASNGQPADTQYFGPGTRLTVL.

The rearrangement links TRBV5-6 to TRBJ1-2; D unclear. The germline V gene has CDR1 SGHDT and CDR2 YYEEEE. Trimming removed 4 bases from V and 4 bases from J, with 17 bases in between. CDR3 length: 15 amino acids. The CDR3 loop reads CASSPPPGRLYGYTF. The DNA of the CDR3 is TGTGCCAGCAGCCCTCCGCCCGGGAGGCTCTATGGCTACACCTTC.

The chain couples TRBV13 to TRBJ2-7; 8 positions agree with TRBD1. Germline V gene sequence: CDR1 PRHDT, CDR2 FYEKMQ (reference sequence). J gave up 4 bases and V 5 bases, and 7 bases lay outside the gene matches. The CDR3 runs 14 residues. CDR3 amino acids: CASSSRDRIYEQYF. In DNA, the CDR3 is TGTGCCAGCAGCAGCCGGGACAGGATATACGAGCAGTACTTC.

The V gene is TRBV28, the J gene TRBJ1-4; no firm D call. This CDR3 is 14 amino acids long. V lost 6 bases to trimming and J lost 5 bases, with 13 bases between them. Germline V lookup: CDR1 MDHEN, CDR2 SYDVKM. The CDR3 DNA follows: TGTGCCAGCAGACACGGACCGGAGAATGAAAAACTGTTTTTT. It codes for CASRHGPENEKLFF.

V usage is TRBV7-7 and J usage is TRBJ2-1; D uncertain. The CDR3 runs to 14 residues. The ends were cut back, 2 bases at V and 8 bases at J, with 13 bases in the middle. CDR1 is SSHAT, CDR2 FNYEAQ, per germline (reference sequence). The CDR3 DNA follows: TGTGCCAGCAGCTTAAGGTTGCGTGGGGATGAGCAGTTCTTC. Its protein is CASSLRLRGDEQFF.